Shown below are 27 T cell receptor beta chains from a single sample sequenced in a study of control samples from healthy donors and cancer patients. Assay: immunoSEQ multiplex PCR; the TCRdb copy retains only in-frame clones and omits some. The data hold roughly 100,000 clones, with roughly 92% observed a single time. Sequenced: blood. These receptors all stem from a human donor in good health. The donor label of this sample is uncertain.

CDR3 coding DNA: TGTGCCAGCAGTTTTGGGGGGGGGTATAGAGAAGCTTTCTTT. Translating it yields CASSFGGGYREAFF. The chain has TRBV27 and TRBJ1-1, with a possible D match to TRBD1 (5 bases). This CDR3 region has 14 residues. Trimming stripped 3 bases from V and 8 bases from J, with 16 bases between. Germline-derived CDR1 and CDR2 are MNHEY and SMNVEV (reference sequence).

This chain uses TRBV27 with TRBJ1-2; 10 bases are shared with TRBD1. In germline, CDR1 is MNHEY, CDR2 SMNVEV (reference sequence). V dropped 5 bases and J dropped 5; count of bases not matched to a gene: 11. This CDR3 comprises 16 residues. CDR3 loop: CASSAKGQGVSYGYTF. In DNA form, the CDR3 reads TGTGCCAGCAGTGCCAAAGGACAGGGGGTTTCTTATGGCTACACCTTC.

V is TRBV6-5 and J is TRBJ1-2, with D tentatively TRBD1 (6 bases). Trimming removed 6 bases from V and 5 bases from J, with 10 bases in between. The CDR3 sequence is 12 residues long. Germline CDR1 is MNHEY and CDR2 is SVGAGI. The CDR3 here is CASSEGTYGYTF. Here the CDR3 DNA reads TGTGCCAGCAGCGAGGGGACATATGGCTACACCTTC.

The chain employs TRBV20-1 and TRBJ2-7, with D possibly TRBD1 on 6 matching bases. This CDR3 spans 11 amino acids. CDR1 DFQATT and CDR2 SNEGSKA come from the germline V gene (reference sequence). Between the trimmed V and J ends, which lost 6 bases and 6 bases, there was a span of 12 bases. DNA of the CDR3: TGCAGTGCCCCCGGGACAACCGAGCAGTACTTC. Translation gives CSAPGTTEQYF.

The chain is built from TRBV30 and TRBJ1-6; a weak D match, TRBD1 (5 bases). CDR1 is GTSNPN, CDR2 SVGIG, per germline (reference sequence). The CDR3 runs 14 residues. V lost 2 bases, J lost 14 bases, and 19 bases lay in between. CDR3 nucleotide sequence: TGTGCCTGGAGTCCCGATTTGAGGGAGGGGTCCCTCCACTTT. This codes for CAWSPDLREGSLHF.

V gene TRBV27 combines with J gene TRBJ2-7, with D tentatively TRBD1 (5 bases). This CDR3 has 14 amino acids. Germline CDR1 is MNHEY and CDR2 is SMNVEV (reference sequence). The V end was cut by 5 bases, the J end by 2 bases, with 13 bases between. This CDR3 reads CASSGASTPYEQYV. The CDR3 coding sequence is TGTGCCAGCAGTGGGGCGTCGACCCCCTACGAGCAGTACGTC.

This chain links TRBV4-3 with TRBJ1-1; no definite D call. Germline values: CDR1 LGHNA, CDR2 YSLEER. The CDR3 runs 15 residues. V dropped 1 base and J dropped 7 bases, with 16 bases sitting between them. DNA of the CDR3: TGCGCCAGCAGCCAAGTATTAACCCCAACGGGTGAAGCTTTCTTT. Translating gives CASSQVLTPTGEAFF.

This chain joins TRBV5-1 and TRBJ1-5; TRBD1 is a possible D gene (6 bases). This CDR3 has 14 amino acids. Trimming pared 5 bases from V and 7 bases from J, leaving 16 bases between. Germline-derived CDR1 and CDR2 are SGHRS and YFSETQ. The CDR3 coding sequence is TGCGCCAGCAGGCCAGGGGAATTACACCAGCCCCAGCATTTT. Residues: CASRPGELHQPQHF. Full variable domain (missing parts from reference TRBV5-1 and TRBJ1-5): KAGVTQTPRYLIKTRGQQVTLSCSPISGHRSVSWYQQTPGQGLQFLFEYFSETQRNKGNFPGRFSGRQFSNSRSEMNVSTLELGDSALYLCASRPGELHQPQHFGDGTRLSIL.

The rearrangement links TRBV19 to TRBJ2-1; D unresolved. The germline V and J ends were trimmed by 3 bases and 2 bases, with 11 bases remaining between them. This CDR3 is built from 15 residues. In germline, CDR1 is LNHDA, CDR2 SQIVND (reference sequence). DNA of the CDR3: TGTGCCAGTAGTATCGGGCGGCCCCCCTACAATGAGCAGTTCTTC. This translates into CASSIGRPPYNEQFF.

This sequence joins TRBV5-1 and TRBJ1-1; the match to TRBD1 covers 8 bases. Germline CDR1 is SGHRS and CDR2 is YFSETQ. V trimming: 4 bases; J trimming: 4 bases; junction bases outside the gene matches: 6. This CDR3 region has 14 residues. CDR3: CASSPGQGGTEAFF. For the CDR3, the DNA is TGCGCCAGCAGCCCAGGACAGGGTGGCACTGAAGCTTTCTTT.

This clone came up once. This sequence joins TRBV27 and TRBJ2-1, with D hard to call. The CDR3 is 14 amino acids. Germline V lookup: CDR1 MNHEY, CDR2 SMNVEV (reference sequence). V lost 5 bases and J lost 6, with 14 bases in between. In nucleotides, the CDR3 is TGTGCCAGCAGTCCTACCGCAGTGATCAATGAGCAGTTCTTC. This gives the protein CASSPTAVINEQFF.

This sequence joins TRBV19 and TRBJ2-2; 8 bases align to TRBD2. Germline V lookup: CDR1 LNHDA, CDR2 SQIVND (reference sequence). Trimming cost V 3 bases and J 4 bases; bases outside gene matches: 4. CDR3 size: 15 residues. The CDR3 spells CASSINGGATGELFF. The DNA of the CDR3 is TGTGCCAGTAGTATCAACGGGGGGGCCACCGGGGAGCTGTTTTTT.

This clone occurred a few times. This chain joins TRBV25-1 and TRBJ2-3; unclear D gene. Trimming pared 4 bases from V and 2 bases from J, leaving 16 bases between. In germline, CDR1 is MGHDK, CDR2 SYGVNS. This CDR3 comprises 16 residues. This CDR3 is CASSVKGGPATDTQYF. DNA of the CDR3: TGTGCCAGCAGTGTTAAGGGCGGCCCGGCCACAGATACGCAGTATTTT.

J is TRBJ2-3 and V is TRBV28, with 9 bases matching TRBD2. J lost 2 bases, V lost 8 bases, and 8 bases had no gene match. Germline CDR1 MDHEN, CDR2 SYDVKM. This CDR3 contains 15 residues. The CDR3: CASGPSGGPTDTQYF. The CDR3 bases are TGTGCCAGCGGCCCCAGCGGGGGGCCCACAGATACGCAGTATTTT. Full variable domain (outside the CDR3, taken from reference TRBV28 and TRBJ2-3): DVKVTQSSRYLVKRTGEKVFLECVQDMDHENMFWYRQDPGLGLRLIYFSYDVKMKEKGDIPEGYSVSREKKERFSLILESASTNQTSMYLCASGPSGGPTDTQYFGPGTRLTVL.

The gene calls are TRBV24-1 and TRBJ2-2, with D possibly matching TRBD1 (6 bases). Between the trimmed V and J ends, which lost 0 bases and 7 bases, there was a span of 11 bases. CDR3 length: 15 residues. The germline gives CDR1 KGHDR, CDR2 SFDVKD. DNA for the CDR3: TGTGCCACCAGTGATTTGCAAGGGGGTGACGGGGAGCTGTTTTTT. Translating gives CATSDLQGGDGELFF.

The CDR3 sequence: CAWRGEHLTGELFF. The CDR3 nucleotides are TGTGCCTGGAGAGGGGAACACCTCACCGGGGAGCTGTTTTTT. The rearrangement joins TRBV30 to TRBJ2-2; D is perhaps TRBD1 (5 bases). CDR1 is GTSNPN, CDR2 SVGIG, per germline (reference sequence). The CDR3 sequence is 14 residues long. Trimming pared 3 bases from V and 4 bases from J, leaving 12 bases between.

The rearrangement uses TRBV7-2 and TRBJ1-4, with D tentatively TRBD1 (5 bases). There are 14 residues in the CDR3. The V gene's germline CDR1 is SGHTA and CDR2 FQGNSA. V lost 6 bases to trimming and J lost 7 bases, with 15 bases between them. In DNA, the CDR3 is TGTGCCAGCAGTCGTGGACGGGGACTTGAAAAACTGTTTTTT. Its protein product is CASSRGRGLEKLFF.

The chain employs TRBV24-1 and TRBJ2-3; 10 bases align to TRBD1. This CDR3 comprises 16 residues. J was trimmed by 6 bases and V by 3 bases; bases with no gene match: 8. The germline CDR1 and CDR2 sequences are KGHDR and SFDVKD. The CDR3 region has the DNA TGTGCCACCAGTGATCGGACAGGGGGGGATGGGGATACGCAGTATTTT. The encoded protein is CATSDRTGGDGDTQYF.

The V call is TRBV4-3, the J call TRBJ2-1, with D perhaps assigned TRBD1 or TRBD2 (5 bases each). The CDR3 totals 17 residues. V was pared by 1 base and J by 3 bases, with 16 bases between. The germline CDR1 and CDR2 sequences are LGHNA and YSLEER. CDR3 in DNA: TGCGCCAGCAGCCAAGTCCCCCGGGACGGGCTCTACAATGAGCAGTTCTTC. Amino acid sequence: CASSQVPRDGLYNEQFF.

This chain uses TRBV14 with TRBJ2-5; D ambiguous. V was trimmed by 4 bases and J by 5 bases, leaving 8 bases between them. The CDR3 spans 12 residues. Germline V gene sequence: CDR1 SGHDN, CDR2 FVKESK. The CDR3 nucleotides are TGTGCCAGCAGCCCAGTGGGGGAGACCCAGTACTTC. As protein: CASSPVGETQYF. The full variable domain, rest sourced from reference TRBV14 and TRBJ2-5, is EAGVTQFPSHSVIEKGQTVTLRCDPISGHDNLYWYRRVMGKEIKFLLHFVKESKQDESGMPNNRFLAERTGGTYSTLKVQPAELEDSGVYFCASSPVGETQYFGPGTRLLVL.

This chain uses TRBV11-2 with TRBJ1-5, with D uncertain. The CDR3 has 17 amino acids. Trimming stripped 1 base from V and 5 bases from J, with 18 bases between. CDR1 is SGHAT, CDR2 FQNNGV, per germline. CDR3 bases: TGTGCCAGCAGCTTAGGGGTCTTTGCAGGAAGGGATCAGCCCCAGCATTTT. It codes for CASSLGVFAGRDQPQHF.

A few counts support this clone. The CDR3 DNA reads as TGTGCCAGCAGGAAACTAGCGGGGGGAGCAGATACGCAGTATTTT. This gives the protein CASRKLAGGADTQYF. The chain couples TRBV6-4 to TRBJ2-3; TRBD2 agrees at 12 bases. The V and J ends lost 6 bases and 4 bases, in that order; junction bases with no gene match: 5. The CDR3 is made up of 15 amino acids. Germline assignment: CDR1 MRHNA and CDR2 SNTAGT.

The chain recombines TRBV18 with TRBJ2-5; 7 nucleotides align to TRBD2. The germline V gene encodes CDR1 KGHSH and CDR2 LQKENI. The CDR3 extends over 14 amino acids. J gave up 3 bases and V 2 bases, and 3 bases lay outside the gene matches. CDR3 sequence: CASSPVRGEETQYF. CDR3 DNA sequence: TGTGCCAGCTCACCAGTCCGGGGGGAAGAGACCCAGTACTTC.

This clone showed up just once. V usage is TRBV6-4 and J usage is TRBJ2-2; 8 positions match TRBD1. The CDR3 covers 14 residues. The germline V gene encodes CDR1 MRHNA and CDR2 SNTAGT. Trimming removed 6 bases from V and 4 bases from J; junction bases left unmatched: 4. CDR3 loop: CASRRTGSTGELFF. In DNA, the CDR3 is TGTGCCAGCAGGCGGACAGGGTCCACCGGGGAGCTGTTTTTT.

The V call is TRBV10-2, the J call TRBJ1-2; 12 bases map to TRBD1. Trimming took 0 bases from V and 4 from J; bases not matched to a gene: 6. Germline loops: CDR1 WSHSY, CDR2 SAAADI. The CDR3 length is 17 residues. In nucleotides, the CDR3 is TGCGCCAGCAGTGAGTCGAGTTTGGGACAGGGGGCCTATGGCTACACCTTC. Residues: CASSESSLGQGAYGYTF.

This clone was observed a single time. The chain employs TRBV5-4 and TRBJ2-2, with 8 bases lining up with TRBD2. CDR3 length: 15 residues. Germline V CDR1 and CDR2: SGHNT, YYREEE (reference sequence). Trimming removed 3 bases from V and 1 base from J; junction bases left unmatched: 2. The CDR3 region is CASSSGGKNTGELFF. As DNA, the CDR3 is TGTGCCAGCAGCTCGGGGGGGAAGAACACCGGGGAGCTGTTTTTT.

The V and J genes are TRBV6-5 and TRBJ1-1, with D unresolved. V was clipped by 0 bases and J by 1 base, with 6 bases between them. Germline CDR1 MNHEY, CDR2 SVGAGI. This CDR3 has 14 amino acids. Here the CDR3 reads CASSYSTSNTEAFF. CDR3 bases: TGTGCCAGCAGTTACTCAACCTCGAACACTGAAGCTTTCTTT.